This TCR beta chain was sequenced during a study of T cells in Graves' hyperthyroidism and ophthalmopathy. Study context: Peripheral blood samples were taken at initial diagnosis, prior to any treatment.

Regarding this clonotype: This clone may be a read error of a much larger clone one base away.

RNA transcripts yielded amplified TCR beta CDR3 regions. Using the HTBI primer set, a first-round RT-PCR was run on the TCR CDR3. Each CDR3 protein is one row after TCRdb ran MiXCR on the multiplex PCR reads. The profile shows fewer than 450,000 distinct CDR3 sequences, more than 13% of them singletons. Among ophthalmopathy patients, the Clinical Activity Score reached at least 3, the NOSPECS grade reached at least 4, and duration remained under 3 months. Those patients with uncontrolled infection, other autoimmune disease, pregnancy or lactation were excluded. Fresh peripheral blood, around 11 ml of it, supplied the PBMCs. The length of the CDR3 is 14 residues. Per germline, CDR1 DFQATT and CDR2 SNEGSKA (reference sequence). V was clipped by 6 bases and J by 1 base, with 12 bases between them.

Sequences were obtained from blood. The chain joins TRBV20-1 to TRBJ2-2; perhaps TRBD1 as D (5 bases). The clonotype comes from a man aged 50 to 60 with Graves' ophthalmopathy. The CDR3 DNA is TGCAGTGCAGAGAGACAGATGAACACCGGGGAGCTGTTTTTT. It translates to CSAERQMNTGELFF.